These 5 T cell receptor beta chains originate from one sample sequenced in a study of human T cells and chemical hapten exposure. Time point here: healthy volunteer bleed at 2 weeks. It was from unfractionated whole blood that total RNA was extracted. TCRdb re-called the RACE reads through MiXCR, storing one row per CDR3 protein. The sample lists roughly 120,000 distinct CDR3 sequences, approximately 9.1% seen once, with roughly 2% in the top ten. What was sequenced was whole blood. The source of these receptors is a male donor in good health. Some clones in this sample may be carry-over from other donors' samples.

CDR3 loop: CASSQAGHPYSGAFF. The CDR3 DNA reads TGTGCCAGCAGCCAAGCAGGGCATCCATACTCTGGAGCTTTCTTT. This chain links TRBV14 with TRBJ1-1; D is perhaps TRBD1 (5 bases). CDR1 and CDR2 (germline): SGHDN, FVKESK. CDR3 size: 15 residues. Between the trimmed V and J ends, which lost 1 base and 10 bases, there was a span of 19 bases.

The V and J genes are TRBV5-6 and TRBJ2-7; D unresolved. This CDR3 comprises 16 residues. With 1 base removed from V and 0 bases from J, the gap between germline ends came to 14 bases. Germline V gene data show CDR1 as SGHDT and CDR2 as YYEEEE. CDR3 region: CASSLMQAILSYEQYF. CDR3 DNA sequence: TGTGCCAGCAGCTTGATGCAGGCGATACTCTCCTACGAGCAGTACTTC. Full variable domain (missing parts from reference TRBV5-6 and TRBJ2-7): DAGVTQSPTHLIKTRGQQVTLRCSPKSGHDTVSWYQQALGQGPQFIFQYYEEEERQRGNFPDRFSGHQFPNYSSELNVNALLLGDSALYLCASSLMQAILSYEQYFGPGTRLTVT.

This clonotype was seen more than once but under ten times. The chain carries TRBV3-1 and TRBJ2-5; a weak D match, TRBD1 (5 bases). The CDR3 runs 12 residues. Trimming stripped 3 bases from V and 3 bases from J, with 5 bases between. Germline assignment: CDR1 LGHDT and CDR2 YNNKEL (reference sequence). CDR3 amino acids: CASSHREETQYF. CDR3 in DNA: TGTGCCAGCAGCCACAGGGAAGAGACCCAGTACTTC.

This clonotype was detected a few times. The chain uses TRBV29-1 and TRBJ2-3; D tentatively reads TRBD1 or TRBD2 (5 bases each). The V gene's germline CDR1 is SQVTM and CDR2 ANQGSEA. With 4 bases removed from V and 5 bases from J, the gap between germline ends came to 19 bases. There are 15 residues in the CDR3. CDR3 in DNA: TGCAGCGTTGCTCCACCCGGGGCCGAGGGAGATACGCAGTATTTT. Protein: CSVAPPGAEGDTQYF.

J is TRBJ2-3 and V is TRBV2; 9 bases fit TRBD2. CDR1 and CDR2 (germline): SNHLY, FYNNEI. The CDR3 length is 14 residues. The CDR3 bases are TGTGCAACTAACCTAGCGGGGCCTGGAGATACGCAGTATTTT. It specifies CATNLAGPGDTQYF.